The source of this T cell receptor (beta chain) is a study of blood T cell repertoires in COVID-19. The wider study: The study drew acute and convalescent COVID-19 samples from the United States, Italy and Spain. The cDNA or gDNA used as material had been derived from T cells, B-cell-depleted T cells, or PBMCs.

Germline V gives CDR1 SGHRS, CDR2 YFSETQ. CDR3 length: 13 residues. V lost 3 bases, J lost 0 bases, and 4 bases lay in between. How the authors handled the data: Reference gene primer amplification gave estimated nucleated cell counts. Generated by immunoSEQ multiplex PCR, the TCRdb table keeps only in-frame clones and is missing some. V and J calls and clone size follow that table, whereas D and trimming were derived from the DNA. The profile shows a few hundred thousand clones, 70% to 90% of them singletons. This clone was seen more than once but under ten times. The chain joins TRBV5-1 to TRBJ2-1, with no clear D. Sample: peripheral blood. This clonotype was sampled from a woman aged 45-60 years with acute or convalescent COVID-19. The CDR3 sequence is CASSSSSYNEQFF. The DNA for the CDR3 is TGCGCCAGCAGCTCGAGCTCCTACAATGAGCAGTTCTTC.